The clone carrying this TCR beta chain was observed a handful of times. What it recognizes is unknown. The data were obtained in a study of response to subunit inactivated influenza vaccine. Study-wide results and limits: Researchers suggested that each seasonal influenza vaccination recruits few new T cells.

The CDR3 is 15 amino acids. Trimming removed 5 bases from V and 0 bases from J, with 13 bases in between. Per the germline V gene, CDR1 is SGHTA and CDR2 is FQGNSA. In TCRdb, the RT-PCR reads were re-called with MiXCR into one record per CDR3 protein. Found here are around 850,000 distinct CDR3 sequences, around 18% of them singletons; the top ten hold 11%. The sample was PBMCs from blood, taken about 5 days after vaccination. The chain combines TRBV7-2 with TRBJ2-5; D is possibly TRBD2 (6 bases). The clonotype comes from a man in his fifties who received an inactivated influenza vaccine. The CDR3: CASSPQRGYQETQYF. The CDR3 DNA reads TGTGCCAGCAGCCCCCAACGGGGGTACCAAGAGACCCAGTACTTC.